The rows below give T cell receptor beta chains drawn from one sample of a study of T cells in Graves' hyperthyroidism and ophthalmopathy. Each CDR3 protein is one row after TCRdb ran MiXCR on the multiplex PCR reads. There are 690,000 or so distinct CDR3 sequences in the sample; about 17% occur only once, and 16% lies in the top ten. The sequencing input was blood. The receptors here all came from a woman in her fifties or sixties with Graves' hyperthyroidism that later progressed to Graves' ophthalmopathy. Each CDR3 is given with its conserved first and last residue. A D gene is named only where the DNA matches it firmly. The size field is filled for only some rows; it gives once, few, many or a size class.

d_call | j_call | clone_size | v_call | cdr3_aa | cdr3_nt
. | TRBJ1-6 | many | TRBV3-1 | CASSQYSNNSPLHF | TGTGCCAGCAGCCAATACAGCAATAATTCACCCCTCCACTTT
. | TRBJ1-2 | . | TRBV20-1 | CSARVEYGYTF | TGCAGTGCTAGAGTGGAGTATGGCTACACCTTC
TRBD1 | TRBJ1-3 | few | TRBV19 | CASSLTGAYSGNTIYF | TGTGCCAGTAGCCTTACAGGGGCCTACTCTGGAAACACCATATATTTT
TRBD2 | TRBJ2-1 | . | TRBV20-1 | CSARTSGGVSSYNEQFF | TGCAGTGCACGGACTAGCGGGGGTGTTAGCTCCTACAATGAGCAGTTCTTC
. | TRBJ2-1 | . | TRBV9 | CASSVAGGYYNEQFF | TGTGCCAGCAGCGTAGCCGGAGGGTACTACAATGAGCAGTTCTTC
. | TRBJ2-1 | many | TRBV20-1 | CSASIALGTYNEQFF | TGCAGTGCTAGCATCGCCCTTGGGACCTACAATGAGCAGTTCTTC
TRBD2 | TRBJ2-1 | many | TRBV6-1 | CASSELAGGNEQFF | TGTGCCAGCAGTGAACTAGCGGGAGGGAATGAGCAGTTCTTC
. | TRBJ1-5 | . | TRBV7-2 | CASSLDSPGYSNQPQHF | TGTGCCAGCAGCCTAGACAGTCCAGGTTATAGCAATCAGCCCCAGCATTTT
TRBD2 | TRBJ2-2 | . | TRBV6-5 | CASSYPKGLPGELFF | TGTGCCAGCAGTTACCCAAAGGGACTACCCGGGGAGCTGTTTTTT
. | TRBJ1-1 | . | TRBV29-1 | CSVVLDNMNTEAFF | TGCAGCGTTGTCTTAGACAACATGAACACTGAAGCTTTCTTT
. | TRBJ1-6 | . | TRBV7-3 | CASSLRAADNSPLHF | TGTGCCAGCAGCTTAAGGGCAGCCGATAATTCACCCCTCCACTTT
. | TRBJ2-1 | . | TRBV6-2/TRBV6-3 | CANSYGGREQFF | TGTGCCAACAGCTACGGAGGAAGGGAGCAGTTCTTC
. | TRBJ1-1 | many | TRBV11-2 | CASSLAWAASMNTEAFF | TGTGCCAGCAGCTTAGCATGGGCGGCTTCTATGAACACTGAAGCTTTCTTT
. | TRBJ1-1 | few | TRBV5-6 | CASSPRGRGLTEALF | TGTGCCAGCAGCCCCCGGGGGAGGGGGTTAACTGAAGCTCTCTTT
. | TRBJ1-2 | many | TRBV5-1 | CASSTGWEDYGYTF | TGCGCCAGCAGTACGGGCTGGGAGGACTATGGCTACACCTTC
. | TRBJ1-4 | once | TRBV19 | CASSRRDNEKLFF | TGTGCCAGTAGTAGGAGGGATAATGAAAAACTGTTTTTT
. | TRBJ2-7 | . | TRBV5-1 | CASSLEGFYEQYF | TGCGCCAGCAGCTTGGAGGGTTTCTACGAGCAGTACTTC
. | TRBJ2-7 | many | TRBV6-6 | CASSYGLPTNYEQYF | TGTGCCAGCAGTTACGGACTCCCGACTAACTACGAGCAGTACTTC
. | TRBJ2-3 | many | TRBV5-1 | CASSLVGMGTDTQYF | TGCGCCAGCAGCTTGGTAGGGATGGGGACAGATACGCAGTATTTT
TRBD2 | TRBJ2-3 | few | TRBV20-1 | CSSVSGGGTDTQYF | TGCAGCTCAGTCTCGGGGGGGGGGACAGATACGCAGTATTTT
. | TRBJ1-2 | few | TRBV6-2/TRBV6-3 | CASSYSTQGGYTF | TGTGCCAGCAGTTACTCGACGCAGGGAGGCTACACCTTC
TRBD1 | TRBJ1-4 | . | TRBV30 | CAWRPPGTGGLLFF | TGTGCCTGGAGGCCCCCAGGGACAGGGGGATTACTGTTTTTT
. | TRBJ2-2 | few | TRBV19 | CASRNDLTGELFF | TGTGCCAGTAGGAACGATCTGACGGGGGAGCTGTTTTTT
TRBD2 | TRBJ2-1 | many | TRBV5-1 | CASSLAGGRYNEQFF | TGCGCCAGCAGTCTAGCGGGGGGGCGGTACAATGAGCAGTTCTTC
. | TRBJ2-1 | many | TRBV2 | CASNRFDSSYNEQFF | TGTGCCAGCAACCGATTTGACAGCTCCTACAATGAGCAGTTCTTC
TRBD1 | TRBJ1-5 | few | TRBV20-1 | CSAREEGRQGSNQPQHF | TGCAGTGCTAGAGAGGAAGGGAGACAGGGTAGCAATCAGCCCCAGCATTTT
TRBD1 | TRBJ1-2 | . | TRBV20-1 | CSVIGWDSVVGYTF | TGCAGTGTCATAGGGTGGGACAGCGTGGTTGGCTACACCTTC
. | TRBJ1-1 | few | TRBV5-1 | CASSRSGQTTEAFF | TGCGCCAGCAGTCGGAGTGGACAGACCACTGAAGCTTTCTTT
. | TRBJ1-3 | many | TRBV7-9 | CASDLREPGNTIYF | TGTGCCAGCGATTTAAGGGAGCCTGGAAACACCATATATTTT
. | TRBJ1-1 | many | TRBV7-9 | CASRRGENTEAFF | TGTGCCAGCAGACGGGGGGAGAACACTGAAGCTTTCTTT
. | TRBJ1-3 | many | TRBV5-5 | CASSFNEYSGNTIYF | TGTGCCAGCAGCTTCAACGAGTACTCTGGAAACACCATATATTTT
. | TRBJ1-4 | . | TRBV19 | CASSIVGARLEKLFF | TGTGCCAGTAGTATAGTTGGGGCACGACTGGAAAAACTGTTTTTT
TRBD2 | TRBJ2-7 | . | TRBV10-3 | CAISTSGSSYEQYF | TGTGCCATCAGTACTAGCGGGAGCTCCTACGAGCAGTACTTC
TRBD1 | TRBJ2-2 | many | TRBV7-8 | CASSPRQGKNTGELFF | TGTGCCAGCAGCCCACGACAGGGGAAGAACACCGGGGAGCTGTTTTTT
TRBD1 | TRBJ1-5 | many | TRBV28 | CASRHRRQGEGSNQPQHF | TGTGCCAGCAGGCACCGGCGACAGGGTGAGGGTAGCAATCAGCCCCAGCATTTT
. | TRBJ2-3 | once | TRBV10-2 | CASSVGILMSTDTQYF | TGCGCCAGCAGTGTGGGCATACTGATGAGCACAGATACGCAGTATTTT
. | TRBJ1-1 | many | TRBV3-1 | CASSQGWSTEAFF | TGTGCCAGCAGCCAGGGGTGGAGCACTGAAGCTTTCTTT
TRBD2 | TRBJ2-7 | . | TRBV20-1 | CSAREGRLAGAYEQYF | TGCAGTGCTAGAGAAGGGAGGCTAGCGGGAGCCTACGAGCAGTACTTC
. | TRBJ1-1 | many | TRBV5-1 | CASTWDGAEAFF | TGCGCCAGCACCTGGGACGGCGCTGAAGCTTTCTTT
TRBD2 | TRBJ2-1 | few | TRBV9 | CASTRTSGGSYNEQFF | TGTGCCAGCACCCGGACTAGCGGGGGATCCTACAATGAGCAGTTCTTC
. | TRBJ2-2 | . | TRBV7-9 | CASSPYNSRNTGELFF | TGTGCCAGCAGCCCATACAACAGTCGGAACACCGGGGAGCTGTTTTTT
TRBD1 | TRBJ1-2 | few | TRBV5-4 | CASSQTGGHYGYTF | TGTGCCAGCAGCCAGACAGGGGGCCACTATGGCTACACCTTC
. | TRBJ1-1 | many | TRBV12-3/TRBV12-4 | CASSLGVMAFF | TGTGCCAGCAGTTTAGGGGTAATGGCTTTCTTT
TRBD1 | TRBJ1-1 | . | TRBV20-1 | CSASPTGMNTEAFF | TGCAGTGCTAGCCCGACAGGGATGAACACTGAAGCTTTCTTT
TRBD1 | TRBJ1-2 | . | TRBV29-1 | CSVEGQGNYGYTF | TGCAGCGTTGAGGGACAGGGGAACTATGGCTACACCTTC
TRBD1 | TRBJ1-1 | many | TRBV5-5 | CASSLWTGTTEAFF | TGTGCCAGCAGCTTGTGGACAGGAACCACTGAAGCTTTCTTT